This T cell receptor beta chain comes out of a study of T cells in Graves' hyperthyroidism and ophthalmopathy. Graves' hyperthyroidism was deemed stable absent ophthalmopathy progression within 18 months. This clonotype came up many times. The investigators amplified TCR beta CDR3 regions from RNA transcripts. The primer set for the first-round RT-PCR of the TCR CDR3 was HTBI. TCRdb re-called the multiplex PCR reads through MiXCR, storing one row per CDR3 protein. The sample yields 450,000 to 600,000 distinct CDR3 sequences, around 15% seen once. This clonotype originated in a woman aged 40-49 years with Graves' hyperthyroidism. Material: blood.

The CDR3 region is CASRLVGGETQYF. In DNA, the CDR3 is TGTGCCAGCAGGCTGGTGGGGGGTGAGACCCAGTACTTC. This chain uses TRBV12-3 or TRBV12-4 with TRBJ2-5, with a tentative D call TRBD2 (6 bases). Trimming cost V 6 bases and J 5 bases, with 13 bases left between them. This CDR3 has 13 residues.